This entry lists 5 T cell receptor beta chains sequenced from one sample in a study of blood T cell repertoires in COVID-19. The data were produced by immunoSEQ multiplex PCR, yet TCRdb's version contains in-frame clones alone and is incomplete. This table holds approximately 290,000 clones, over 75% found once. Sequencing input: peripheral blood. The receptors shown here come from an older woman with acute or convalescent COVID-19.

The chain uses TRBV5-5 and TRBJ2-2, with a weak D call TRBD2 (5 bases). V was trimmed by 2 bases and J by 0 bases, leaving 8 bases between them. CDR1 is SGHKS, CDR2 YYEKEE, per germline (reference sequence). This CDR3 region has 15 residues. CDR3 protein: CASSFQRSNTGELFF. The CDR3 nucleotides are TGTGCCAGCAGCTTTCAGCGGTCGAACACCGGGGAGCTGTTTTTT.

CDR3 in DNA: TGCACCAGCGAGATGGGCTCTAGCACAGATACGCAGTATTTT. This codes for CTSEMGSSTDTQYF. The chain has TRBV1 and TRBJ2-3; no check of the table's D call, TRBD1, against the DNA was made. TRBV1 is annotated as a pseudogene. The CDR3 is 14 residues long.

This chain connects TRBV6-2 or TRBV6-3 to TRBJ2-7; D uncertain. Trimming pared 4 bases from V and 2 bases from J, leaving 12 bases between. CDR3 size: 14 residues. Germline V gene sequence: CDR1 MNHEY, CDR2 SVGEGT. DNA for the CDR3: TGTGCCAGCAGTTGGGCGCACGGAACCTACGAGCAGTACTTC. Translated: CASSWAHGTYEQYF.

The chain recombines TRBV7-2 with TRBJ1-6; D perhaps matches TRBD1 (5 bases). CDR3 size: 19 residues. The germline gives CDR1 SGHTA, CDR2 FQGNSA. V was shortened by 6 bases and J by 13 bases, with 34 bases between the two germline ends. The CDR3, as DNA: TGTGCCAGCAGTCCATACCTCAGGCGGCGCCCAGCGGGGGTTTGGCCCCTCCACTTT. Protein product: CASSPYLRRRPAGVWPLHF.

The J gene is TRBJ1-5, the V gene TRBV19; weak D call: TRBD1 (6 bases). The V gene's germline CDR1 is LNHDA and CDR2 SQIVND (reference sequence). This CDR3 is 15 amino acids long. V dropped 5 bases and J dropped 4 bases, with 15 bases sitting between them. This CDR3 reads CASSLQQGWNQPQHF. DNA of the CDR3: TGTGCCAGTAGTCTACAACAGGGTTGGAATCAGCCCCAGCATTTT.